This T cell receptor (beta chain) originates from a study of blood T cells in healthy people across ages. Trimming removed 5 bases at V and 8 bases at J, with 13 bases between. Germline V gene sequence: CDR1 WSHSY, CDR2 SAAADI. This CDR3 contains 13 residues. Primed by a sample-barcoded 5' primer and a J-beta primer mix, a second PCR proceeded for about 6 to 11 cycles. TCRdb fed the 5' RACE reads into MiXCR, producing one record per CDR3 protein. This sample has about 900,000 distinct CDR3 sequences; around 68% occur once, and the top ten carry about 27%. This chain joins TRBV10-2 and TRBJ2-1; D ambiguous. This receptor was taken from a man younger than 45 in good health. Specimen: blood. The CDR3 spells CASSQDSRDEQFF. CDR3 nucleotide sequence: TGCGCCAGCAGTCAGGATTCGCGCGATGAGCAGTTCTTC.